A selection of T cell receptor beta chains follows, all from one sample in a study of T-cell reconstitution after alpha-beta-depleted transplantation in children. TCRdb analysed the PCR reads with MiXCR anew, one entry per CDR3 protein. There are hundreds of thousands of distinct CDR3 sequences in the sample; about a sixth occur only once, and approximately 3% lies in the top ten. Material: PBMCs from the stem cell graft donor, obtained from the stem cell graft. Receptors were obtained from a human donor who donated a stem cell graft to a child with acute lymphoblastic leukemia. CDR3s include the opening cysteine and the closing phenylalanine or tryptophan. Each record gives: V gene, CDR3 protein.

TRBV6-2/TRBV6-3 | CATSGQISNQPQHF
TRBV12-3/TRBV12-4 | CASSFQGQETQYF
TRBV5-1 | CASSWNRGPTETQYF
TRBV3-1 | CASSPRINTGELFF
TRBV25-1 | CASTGTEGSYEQYF
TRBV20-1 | CSASAVLEQYF
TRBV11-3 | CASSLEGIGELFF
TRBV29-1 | CSVGGRNTGELFF
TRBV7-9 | CASSGTSGSSYNEQFF
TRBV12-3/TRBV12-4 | CASSLRLAKNIQYF
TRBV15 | CATSRELDAVGTGELFF
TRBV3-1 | CASSPSGVAGDTQYF
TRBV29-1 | CSVVEQSSYEQYF
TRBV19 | CASTDTGELFF
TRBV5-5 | CASSSRTSGRSRYEQYF
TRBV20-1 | CSARDGGSDGYTF
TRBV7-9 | CASSLGGGEDEQYF
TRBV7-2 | CASSLVGGDTGELFF
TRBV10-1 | CASSGQGATKSSYNEQFF
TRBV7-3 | CASSLPGDNEQFF
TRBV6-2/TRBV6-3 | CASSLTGQGSEQYF
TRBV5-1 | CASSLFYNEQFF
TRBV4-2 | CASSPGLGTGRRGETQYF
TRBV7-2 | CASSTLSGFSYEQYF
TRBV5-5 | CASREGQGYTGELFF
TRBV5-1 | CASSFPQETQYF
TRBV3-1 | CASSQAGLAGYNEQFF
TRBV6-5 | CASSPGMRSYTF
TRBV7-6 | CASSSTGPSSTDTQYF
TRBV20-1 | CSARDAGGSNEQFF
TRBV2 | CASSENRASANTGELFF
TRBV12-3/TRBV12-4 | CASSFRDGNTGELFF
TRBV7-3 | CASSLTLLPADTQYF
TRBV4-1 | CASSPVGYYEQYF
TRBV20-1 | CSASLGETNTGELFF
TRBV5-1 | CASSLESRPPGNTQYF
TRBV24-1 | CATSDLTGQGKTSSYEQYF
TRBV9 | CASSVDGGGGEQYF
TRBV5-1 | CASSLAVNTDTQYF
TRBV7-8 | CASSFPQRSLSYEQYF
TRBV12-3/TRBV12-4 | CAWGEEVSGNTIYF
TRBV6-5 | CASMNENIQYF
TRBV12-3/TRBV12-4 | CASNRETNTEAFF
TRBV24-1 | CATRSGGAYNEQFF
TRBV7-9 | CASSPGDGSPDGYTF
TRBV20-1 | CSARRTGQQETQYF
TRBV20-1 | CSARAPGGFNEKLFF
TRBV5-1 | CASSLDGDPPYGYTF
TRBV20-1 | CSAREKVVIEDMNTEAFF
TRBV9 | CASSVGHEQYF
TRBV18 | CASSLRGGASFMEQFF
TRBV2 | CASSERGYGNQPQHF
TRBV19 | CASSAGVHGNTIYF
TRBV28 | CASSLIGANEKLFF
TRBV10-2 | CASGDWTSSYEQYF
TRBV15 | CATSPGQGVETQYF